A single sample gave rise to the 18 T cell receptor beta chains below, sequenced in a study of blood T cell repertoires in COVID-19. Here immunoSEQ multiplex PCR was the method, and the copy in TCRdb shows in-frame clones only, minus some. The sample records approximately 100,000 clones, around nine tenths being singletons. Material: peripheral blood. These receptors came from a human donor in a cohort sampled during active COVID-19.

The chain carries TRBV9 and TRBJ2-7, with D possibly being TRBD1 (6 bases). The CDR3 has 14 residues. Per the germline V gene, CDR1 is SGDLS and CDR2 is YYNGEE. Trimming took off 4 bases at V and 5 bases at J, with 16 bases between the two ends. The CDR3 DNA is TGTGCCAGCAGCCCCAGCCACAGGGACCACGAGCAGTACTTC. Its protein product is CASSPSHRDHEQYF.

The gene calls are TRBV28 and TRBJ2-7; tentatively, D is TRBD1 (6 bases). V gave up 5 bases and J gave up 5 bases, with 13 bases separating them. This CDR3 region has 13 residues. Germline CDR1 and CDR2: MDHEN and SYDVKM. The CDR3 DNA reads as TGTGCCAGCAGTCAATCGGGACACAACGAGCAGTACTTC. Translation: CASSQSGHNEQYF.

The chain couples TRBV28 to TRBJ1-1; 8 bases map to TRBD1. Trimming took 1 base from V and 5 from J; bases not matched to a gene: 3. Germline CDR1 and CDR2: MDHEN and SYDVKM. The CDR3 spans 14 residues. CDR3 nucleotides: TGTGCCAGCAGTTTATCACAGGGGGTTACTGAAGCTTTCTTT. Amino acid sequence: CASSLSQGVTEAFF.

V usage is TRBV27 and J usage is TRBJ2-7, with D perhaps TRBD2 (6 bases). This CDR3 contains 13 residues. Per the germline V gene, CDR1 is MNHEY and CDR2 is SMNVEV (reference sequence). Trimming removed 4 bases from V and 6 bases from J, with 13 bases in between. The DNA of the CDR3 is TGTGCCAGCAGTTCGATTAAGGAGGGCGAGCAGTACTTC. It is translated as CASSSIKEGEQYF.

This rearrangement joins TRBV5-1 to TRBJ2-7; D possibly corresponds to TRBD2 (7 bases). Germline V gene lookup returns CDR1 SGHRS and CDR2 YFSETQ. The V end lost 0 bases, the J end lost 7 bases, and 14 bases lay between the germline ends. The CDR3 contains 14 residues. CDR3 nucleotide sequence: TGCGCCAGCAGCTTGGGACAGGCCGGGGGGGAGCAGTACTTC. This translates into CASSLGQAGGEQYF.

The table lists this clone with a count of one. The rearrangement uses TRBV11-2 and TRBJ1-2, with D uncertain. CDR1 SGHAT and CDR2 FQNNGV come from the germline V gene. Trimming left V 1 base short and J 7 bases short, with 13 bases between. This CDR3 is built from 14 residues. CDR3 residues: CASSLGEVLSGYTF. The CDR3, as DNA: TGTGCCAGCAGCTTAGGCGAGGTTTTAAGTGGCTACACCTTC.

The V call is TRBV15, the J call TRBJ1-1, with D unresolved. Germline V gene data show CDR1 as LNHNV and CDR2 as YYDKDF (reference sequence). The CDR3 sequence is 15 residues long. The V end was cut by 0 bases, the J end by 6 bases, with 14 bases between. The CDR3 loop reads CATSRERQVGSEAFF. CDR3 nucleotides: TGTGCCACCAGCAGAGAAAGACAAGTGGGCTCTGAAGCTTTCTTT.

This clone was counted between two and nine times. The chain is built from TRBV5-4 and TRBJ2-7, with no clear D. Germline-derived CDR1 and CDR2 are SGHNT and YYREEE (reference sequence). Between the trimmed V and J ends, which lost 0 bases and 0 bases, there was a span of 10 bases. The CDR3 consists of 15 residues. CDR3 nucleotide sequence: TGTGCCAGCAGCTTGGAGGCGGCTAGCTCCTACGAGCAGTACTTC. This gives the protein CASSLEAASSYEQYF.

CDR3 sequence reads: CASSPRTSGTEAKNIQYF. CDR3 coding DNA: TGTGCCAGCAGCCCCCGGACTAGCGGGACCGAAGCCAAAAACATTCAGTACTTC. This rearrangement joins TRBV7-7 to TRBJ2-4; 12 bases are a match to TRBD2. This CDR3 contains 18 residues. Per germline, CDR1 SSHAT and CDR2 FNYEAQ (reference sequence). V shed 5 bases, J shed 0 bases, and the junction held 8 bases outside the gene matches.

V and J are TRBV3-1 (or the pseudogene TRBV3-2) and TRBJ2-2, with D unresolved. CDR3 length: 13 residues. Trimming left V 1 base short and J 6 bases short, with 6 bases between. Germline lookup yields CDR1 LGHDT and CDR2 YNNKEL (reference sequence). CDR3: CASSQGQSGELFF. Here the CDR3 DNA reads TGTGCCAGCAGCCAAGGTCAATCCGGGGAGCTGTTTTTT.

The genes are TRBV5-1 and TRBJ2-2; 7 bases map to TRBD1. Trimming removed 3 bases from V and 4 bases from J; junction bases left unmatched: 3. The germline V gene has CDR1 SGHRS and CDR2 YFSETQ. The CDR3 spans 14 residues. The CDR3 bases are TGCGCCAGCAGCTCCCAGGGGGTCACCGGGGAGCTGTTTTTT. This gives the protein CASSSQGVTGELFF.

J is TRBJ1-2 and V is TRBV28; D perhaps matches TRBD1 (5 bases). CDR3 length: 14 amino acids. V dropped 6 bases and J dropped 5 bases, with 16 bases sitting between them. CDR1 is MDHEN, CDR2 SYDVKM, per germline. DNA for the CDR3: TGTGCCAGCAGCCCCCAGCAGGGTCGATATGGCTACACCTTC. The encoded protein is CASSPQQGRYGYTF.

The chain links TRBV11-2 to TRBJ2-1, with 10 bases aligning to TRBD2. The CDR3 has 16 amino acids. Germline V gene sequence: CDR1 SGHAT, CDR2 FQNNGV. After removal of 1 base from V and 6 bases from J, the junction contained 6 bases not matched to a gene. CDR3 sequence reads: CASSLASLAGSNEQFF. In nucleotides, the CDR3 is TGTGCCAGCAGCTTAGCGTCACTAGCGGGAAGCAATGAGCAGTTCTTC.

The genes are TRBV7-2 and TRBJ1-1; possibly TRBD1 for D (5 bases). This CDR3 is built from 15 residues. Trimming removed 4 bases at V and 0 bases at J, with 12 bases between. Germline loops: CDR1 SGHTA, CDR2 FQGNSA. The CDR3 region has the DNA TGTGCCAGCAGCTCCCGGCCAGGGCTGAACACTGAAGCTTTCTTT. Its protein is CASSSRPGLNTEAFF.

The chain carries TRBV29-1 and TRBJ1-2; 7 nucleotides agree with TRBD1. The CDR3 covers 13 residues. Germline CDR1 reads SQVTM; CDR2 reads ANQGSEA. The trim removed 5 bases at V and 4 bases at J, leaving 7 bases unmatched. The CDR3 region has the DNA TGCAGCGTTATAACAGGGGATAGCTATGGCTACACCTTC. Translated, it gives CSVITGDSYGYTF.

This clone was observed a handful of times. The chain has TRBV2 and TRBJ2-7, with D possibly matching TRBD2 (6 bases). Looked up from germline, CDR1 is SNHLY and CDR2 is FYNNEI. Trimming cost V 6 bases and J 2 bases, with 14 bases left between them. CDR3 length: 14 residues. CDR3 bases: TGTGCCAGCAGGACTAGAACTACTACCTACGAGCAGTACTTC. The encoded protein is CASRTRTTTYEQYF.

This clone was counted only a few times. The V call is TRBV11-2, the J call TRBJ2-1; D is possibly TRBD2 (7 bases). The CDR3 consists of 15 residues. CDR1 SGHAT and CDR2 FQNNGV come from the germline V gene. Trimming removed 3 bases at V and 2 bases at J, with 11 bases between. CDR3 DNA sequence: TGTGCCAGCAGCTTCGAGGGGGGGCCCTACAATGAGCAGTTCTTC. This encodes CASSFEGGPYNEQFF.

J is TRBJ1-2 and V is TRBV28; D is unresolved. CDR1 is MDHEN, CDR2 SYDVKM, per germline. This CDR3 has 14 amino acids. V dropped 7 bases and J dropped 2 bases, with 14 bases sitting between them. The CDR3 region is CASIQATTNYGYTF. Here the CDR3 DNA reads TGTGCCAGCATTCAGGCCACGACGAACTATGGCTACACCTTC.